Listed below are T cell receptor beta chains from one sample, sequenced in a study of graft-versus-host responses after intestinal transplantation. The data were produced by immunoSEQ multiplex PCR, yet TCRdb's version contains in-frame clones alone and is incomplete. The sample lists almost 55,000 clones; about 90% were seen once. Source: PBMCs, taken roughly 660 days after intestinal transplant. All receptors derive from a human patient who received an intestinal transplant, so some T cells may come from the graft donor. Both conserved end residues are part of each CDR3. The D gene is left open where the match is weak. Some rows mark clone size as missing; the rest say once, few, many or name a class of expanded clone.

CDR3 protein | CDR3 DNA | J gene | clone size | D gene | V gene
CSAPGLYEQYF | TGCAGTGCCCCCGGCCTCTACGAGCAGTACTTC | TRBJ2-7 | - | - | TRBV20-1
CASSLLNPETQYF | TGTGCCAGCAGTCTACTTAACCCAGAGACCCAGTACTTC | TRBJ2-5 | - | - | TRBV5-6
CSVMGTSGGTSYNEQFF | TGCAGCGTCATGGGGACTAGCGGGGGGACCTCCTACAATGAGCAGTTCTTC | TRBJ2-1 | - | TRBD2 | TRBV29-1
CASSGPYTGELFF | TGTGCCAGCTCAGGTCCCTACACCGGGGAGCTGTTTTTT | TRBJ2-2 | - | - | TRBV6-5
CASSLMGGYEQYF | TGTGCCAGCAGCTTAATGGGGGGCTACGAGCAGTACTTC | TRBJ2-7 | - | - | TRBV5-5
CASSPSGFNYGYTF | TGTGCCAGCAGCCCCTCTGGGTTCAACTATGGCTACACCTTC | TRBJ1-2 | - | - | TRBV6-5
CASSAGGLYNEQFF | TGTGCCAGCAGCGCAGGGGGACTATACAATGAGCAGTTCTTC | TRBJ2-1 | - | - | TRBV5-4
CASSSGTGGEEQFF | TGTGCCAGCAGCTCCGGGACAGGGGGCGAGGAGCAGTTCTTC | TRBJ2-1 | - | TRBD1 | TRBV7-3
CASSNKPYWDSQATDTQYF | TGCGCCAGCAGTAACAAACCTTACTGGGACAGCCAGGCCACAGATACGCAGTATTTT | TRBJ2-3 | - | TRBD1 | TRBV23-1
CASSYGDSTSYEQYF | TGTGCCAGCAGTTACGGGGACAGTACCTCCTACGAGCAGTACTTC | TRBJ2-7 | - | TRBD1 | TRBV6-5
CASSLGGGSGSPLHF | TGTGCCAGCAGCTTAGGGGGGGGATCAGGGTCACCCCTCCACTTT | TRBJ1-6 | - | - | TRBV13
CASSLTQTVNTEAFF | TGTGCCAGCAGCTTAACCCAGACAGTGAACACTGAAGCTTTCTTT | TRBJ1-1 | - | - | TRBV7-9
CASEGWTEAFF | TGTGCCAGCGAAGGGTGGACTGAAGCTTTCTTT | TRBJ1-1 | once | - | TRBV6-6
CASSQGFPSSYEQYF | TGCGCCAGCAGCCAAGGATTCCCCTCCTCCTACGAGCAGTACTTC | TRBJ2-7 | - | - | TRBV4-1
CATLRGEAANTGELFF | TGTGCCACCTTGCGGGGGGAGGCGGCGAACACCGGGGAGCTGTTTTTT | TRBJ2-2 | once | TRBD2 | TRBV13
CASSPGTGDNSPLHF | TGTGCCAGTAGCCCCGGGACAGGGGATAATTCACCCCTCCACTTT | TRBJ1-6 | once | TRBD1 | TRBV19
CASSEGLAGGLDTQYF | TGTGCCAGCAGTGAAGGGCTAGCGGGGGGGTTGGATACGCAGTATTTT | TRBJ2-3 | once | TRBD2 | TRBV6-1
CASSLDLDRPVRGNTIYF | TGTGCCAGCAGCTTAGATCTAGACAGACCGGTACGAGGAAACACCATATATTTT | TRBJ1-3 | once | - | TRBV11-2
CASSLVGEHGYTF | TGTGCCAGCAGCTTGGTGGGTGAACATGGCTACACCTTC | TRBJ1-2 | - | - | TRBV5-6
CASSARLGGQINYGYTF | TGTGCCAGCTCAGCTCGACTGGGGGGACAGATTAACTATGGCTACACCTTC | TRBJ1-2 | - | TRBD1 | TRBV18
CASSTGGTAETQYF | TGTGCCAGCAGCACAGGAGGGACTGCGGAGACCCAGTACTTC | TRBJ2-5 | - | - | TRBV7-7
CASSSDRRGYTF | TGTGCCAGCAGCTCCGACAGAAGAGGCTACACCTTC | TRBJ1-2 | - | - | TRBV7-9
CASSLGQVNVAFF | TGTGCCAGCAGCTTGGGACAGGTAAATGTGGCTTTCTTT | TRBJ1-1 | - | TRBD1 | TRBV7-2
CSARAGYEQYF | TGCAGTGCTAGAGCGGGGTACGAGCAGTACTTC | TRBJ2-7 | - | - | TRBV20-1